This T cell receptor beta chain is from a study of cytomegalovirus exposure and HLA in healthy donors. Study-wide context: Around 190 million T cells yielded more than 90 million unique TCR beta sequences, as an earlier analysis found.

The study ran its PCR with 60 Vbeta and 13 Jbeta primers. The table came from immunoSEQ multiplex PCR; TCRdb's copy has only in-frame clones and leaves some out. Altogether under 200,000 clones are present, roughly 82% being singletons, with the ten largest covering about 0.5%. Sequencing was performed on PBMCs. The clonotype was recovered from a woman between 45 and 60 years old in good health and CMV-seronegative.

CDR3 sequence reads: CAAGPGTGLLNTEAFF. The DNA for the CDR3 is TGTGCCGCGGGTCCCGGGACAGGATTACTGAACACTGAAGCTTTCTTT. The gene calls are TRBV10-3 and TRBJ1-1; 8 bases are shared with TRBD1. In germline, CDR1 is ENHRY, CDR2 SYGVKD. The trim removed 11 bases at V and 0 bases at J, leaving 14 bases unmatched. The CDR3 totals 16 residues.